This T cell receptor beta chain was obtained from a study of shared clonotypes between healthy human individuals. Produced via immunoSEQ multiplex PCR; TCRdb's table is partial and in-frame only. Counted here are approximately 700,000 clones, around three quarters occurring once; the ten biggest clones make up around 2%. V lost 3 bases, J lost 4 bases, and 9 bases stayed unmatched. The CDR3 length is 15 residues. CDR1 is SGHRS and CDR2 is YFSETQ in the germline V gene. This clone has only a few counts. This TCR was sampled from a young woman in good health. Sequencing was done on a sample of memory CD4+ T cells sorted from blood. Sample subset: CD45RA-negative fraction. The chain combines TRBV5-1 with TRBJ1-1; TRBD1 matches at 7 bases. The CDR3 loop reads CASSSATGDGTEAFF. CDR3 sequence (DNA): TGCGCCAGCAGCTCGGCCACAGGGGATGGCACTGAAGCTTTCTTT.